This TCR beta chain was sequenced in a study of shared clonotypes between healthy human individuals. In the naive CD8 group, cells lacked CD45RO and were positively selected for CCR7, so terminally differentiated effector memory CD45RA+ cells were left out. This table comes from immunoSEQ multiplex PCR, and its TCRdb copy is limited to in-frame clones, with some not included. The table includes hundreds of thousands of clones, more than 95% detected once. Sequencing input: naive CD8+ T cells sorted from blood. This receptor was obtained from a man in his thirties or forties in good health.

CDR3 sequence: CAIIGQGAYNEQFF. CDR3 nucleotide sequence: TGTGCCATCATAGGACAGGGGGCCTACAATGAGCAGTTCTTC. The rearrangement joins TRBV2 to TRBJ2-1; TRBD1 matches 10 bases. Germline assignment: CDR1 SNHLY and CDR2 FYNNEI. The CDR3 is 14 amino acids. The V and J ends lost 10 bases and 2 bases, in that order; junction bases with no gene match: 5.